The clone carrying this TCR beta chain has just a few counts. The antigen remains undetermined. Deletions cut 3 bases from V and 4 bases from J, with 15 bases between. The CDR3 has 15 amino acids. This entry is derived from a study of identical twins. Overall study results and limits: Out-of-frame alpha sequences common to twins exhibited a surplus of low generation probability. Abundant beta clonotypes from cord blood bore fewer insertions; memory repertoires lacked this pattern.

TCRdb re-derived calls from the 5' RACE reads in MiXCR, one entry per CDR3 protein. In the table there are 310,000 or so distinct CDR3 sequences, 8% to 9.5% of which are singletons. Everyone who donated was a healthy Caucasian. These data were also reused for a study on yellow fever vaccine responses in identical twins. This second study says: Reportedly, twins showed a vaccine T cell response that looked partly convergent and partly personalized.

This TCR came from a woman aged 18-35 years in good health. Source material: CD8+ T cells sorted from blood. This rearrangement joins TRBV12-3 or TRBV12-4 to TRBJ2-5; unclear D gene. In DNA, the CDR3 is TGTGCCAGCAGTTTGGGGTGGCTACCGCGAGAGACCCAGTACTTC. It translates to CASSLGWLPRETQYF.